This TCR beta chain was captured by sequencing in a study of shared clonotypes between healthy human individuals (dated by TCRdb to 2018 to 2021). About the full investigation: Three men and a couple of women, aged 18 to 49 years, made up the cohort. For each donor, three plates each were used for CD4 naive and CD4 memory, two plates were used for CD8 naive, and one plate was used for CD8 memory. To estimate repertoire size and how much clonotypes are shared between individuals, the study performed deep sequencing of blood TCR repertoires from about 5 healthy adults. Libraries were prepared and TCR repertoires were sequenced by different laboratories using diverse techniques, in order to increase sequencing depth and limit assay-specific biases. Leukapheresis yielded between about 0.8 and 9.5 billion PBMCs per donor.

Using the deep immunoSEQ assay, TCR CDR3 regions were amplified from genomic DNA by multiplex PCR. Extracted genomic DNA from each cell subset was spread evenly across all wells of several immunoSEQ 96-well plates, with each plate serving as a replicate. For sorted subsets, about 200 ng genomic DNA, equal to 30,000 or so T cell genomes, was loaded into each replicate PCR. The purified libraries were quantified using a Qubit 3.0 fluorometer, sized with a Bioanalyzer 2100, and then quantified again using the KAPA Library Quantification kit. Every immunoSEQ 96-well plate was sequenced on a dedicated single-read 150-cycle Illumina NextSeq 550 flow cell. Under the source paper's analysis protocol: Because the immunoSEQ output included only junctional sequences and no quality scores, the filtering could not be the same as the filtering used for full-length reads. To assign V/J genes and CDR3, sequences were annotated using PyIR, a Python wrapper for IgBLAST v1.9, with IMGT germline references. Reads were filtered out if the reads had weak V/J assignments (E-value above 1e-6), no CDR3, stop codons, out-of-frame junctions, or ambiguous translated residues. V3J clonotypes were defined as sequences sharing the same inferred V gene, J gene, and CDR3 amino acid sequence. Percentage overlap between repertoires was calculated by dividing the number of shared unique clonotypes by the size of the smaller repertoire. Three approaches were used to assess repertoire richness: RTK rarefaction, the Chao1 estimator, and Recon v2.1 estimates of unobserved clonotypes. OLGA was used to compute generation probabilities for all TCRbeta clonotypes that the gDNA method yielded from a few donors. As stored in TCRdb, this immuneACCESS dataset retains in-frame rearrangements with V and J assigned. A fraction of the clones does not appear; measured against another copy, unresolved V genes explain less than half of the discrepancy, and the remainder lacks a known reason. V and J calls and clone size come straight from that table; D and trimming were deduced from the DNA. The sample records hundreds of thousands of clones, 74% of which are singletons. The ten largest clones capture approximately 1.7% of the sample.

Results and caveats for the whole study, not just this receptor: Compared with non-shared clonotypes, the clonotypes found in all four sorted-subset donors had higher generation probabilities. Rarefaction of sorted-subset datasets indicated incomplete sequencing despite the large sequencing depth. Naive subsets generally had larger estimated clonotype richness than memory subsets did. Across a handful of donors, approximately 5% of naive CD4, roughly 3.8% of naive CD8, 2.3% of memory CD4, and approximately 0.4% of memory CD8 clonotypes were shared. Pairwise subsampling led to the expectation that sequencing depth would affect the degree of clonotype sharing among donors. Sampling was restricted to blood, and TCR repertoires in tissue are likely to differ from TCR repertoires in blood. The small number of donors limited the genetic and exposure-history diversity represented.

This clone was counted a few times. The target of this receptor is not known. No base qualities exist here, and no much larger clone lies one base off it. The donors were healthy, HIV-negative adults who had no recently reported acute infections or vaccinations. All donors were Caucasian adults living in Nashville, Tennessee, USA. Magnetic negative selection was used to enrich CD4+ T cells, after which naive cells were positively selected on CD45RA and the negative fraction became the memory subset. Blood was obtained by leukapheresis, after which PBMCs were separated by Ficoll-Histopaque density gradient centrifugation and cryopreserved in liquid nitrogen vapor phase. Purity and quantity of every magnetically sorted T cell population were checked by analytical flow cytometry. Genomic DNA was isolated from every sorted fraction and measured by UV absorbance on a Nanodrop 2000c. Sequencing was done on a sample of memory CD4+ T cells sorted from blood. The label giving this sample's cell subset or site can be read as: CD45RA-negative fraction. The clonotype was recovered from a woman in her thirties in good health.

The base sequence is TGTGCCAGCAGACTACTGCACACCGGGGAGCTGTTTTTT. This sequence encodes CASRLLHTGELFF. This chain joins TRBV6-6 to TRBJ2-2; no D gene call is confident. The CDR3 holds 13 amino acids from the cysteine to the phenylalanine. Of the read, only the CDR3 DNA is kept; its 39 bases are in frame from base 1. The CDR1 and CDR2 encoded by the germline V gene (reference sequence) are MNHNY and SVGAGI. At the junction V is shortened by 6 bases and J by 3 bases, with 8 bases in between.